Shown below are 16 T cell receptor beta chains from a single sample sequenced in a study of blood T cell repertoires in COVID-19. Repertoires were generated with immunoSEQ multiplex PCR, while TCRdb's copy carries only in-frame clones and drops some. Here the sample spans roughly 190,000 clones, about 88% being singletons. Sequencing was performed on peripheral blood. The receptors were gathered from a man younger than 45 with acute or convalescent COVID-19.

The V gene is TRBV9, the J gene TRBJ1-2; TRBD1 is a possible D gene (5 bases). The V end lost 3 bases, the J end lost 4 bases, and 13 bases lay between the germline ends. Germline CDR1 reads SGDLS; CDR2 reads YYNGEE. The length of the CDR3 is 14 residues. Written as DNA, the CDR3 is TGTGCCAGCAGCGGAGACAGATCCAGCTATGGCTACACCTTC. Protein: CASSGDRSSYGYTF.

J is TRBJ1-2 and V is TRBV5-5; D remains unclear. The CDR3 is 12 residues long. The germline V and J ends were trimmed by 3 bases and 6 bases, with 9 bases remaining between them. Germline CDR1 SGHKS, CDR2 YYEKEE (reference sequence). The CDR3 DNA sequence: TGTGCCAGCAGCTCAGTGCGGGATGGCTACACCTTC. Protein product: CASSSVRDGYTF.

The rearrangement uses TRBV2 and TRBJ2-3, with 7 bases lining up with TRBD1. The germline V gene encodes CDR1 SNHLY and CDR2 FYNNEI. V was pared by 6 bases and J by 5 bases, with 5 bases of the junction left unmatched. The length of the CDR3 is 13 residues. The CDR3 here is CASRPQGIDTQYF. CDR3 sequence (DNA): TGTGCCAGCAGGCCACAGGGGATAGATACGCAGTATTTT.

The chain employs TRBV5-1 and TRBJ1-2; tentatively, D is TRBD1 (5 bases). This CDR3 contains 14 residues. Germline values: CDR1 SGHRS, CDR2 YFSETQ. V was trimmed by 2 bases and J by 5 bases, leaving 13 bases between them. The CDR3 DNA reads as TGCGCCAGCAGCTTAGGTGACAGCAAATATGGCTACACCTTC. Translating gives CASSLGDSKYGYTF.

V gene TRBV18 combines with J gene TRBJ2-7, with a weak D call TRBD1 (5 bases). V was cut by 6 bases and J by 3 bases, with 9 bases left in between. The CDR3 consists of 12 residues. Germline loops: CDR1 KGHSH, CDR2 LQKENI. The DNA of the CDR3 is TGTGCCAGCTCCCTTGACAGCTACGAGCAGTACTTC. Protein: CASSLDSYEQYF.

This sequence joins TRBV7-9 and TRBJ1-1; D remains unclear. V shed 1 base and J shed 0 bases, with 15 bases lying between them. CDR3 length equals 17 residues. CDR1 is SEHNR, CDR2 FQNEAQ, per germline (reference sequence). CDR3 DNA: TGTGCCAGCAGCTTAGTGGTTTCGGCAGACATGAACACTGAAGCTTTCTTT. It yields the protein CASSLVVSADMNTEAFF.

The rearrangement links TRBV6-5 to TRBJ2-5, with D maybe TRBD2 (7 bases). CDR1 MNHEY and CDR2 SVGAGI come from the germline V gene. The ends were cut back, 7 bases at V and 1 base at J, with 13 bases in the middle. The CDR3 has 14 amino acids. CDR3 loop: CASNLGGPQETQYF. CDR3 nucleotide sequence: TGTGCCAGCAACCTCGGGGGGCCCCAAGAGACCCAGTACTTC.

The V call is TRBV18, the J call TRBJ2-7; D not certain. Germline V CDR1 and CDR2: KGHSH, LQKENI. This CDR3 comprises 13 residues. V was pared by 3 bases and J by 3 bases, with 9 bases between. The chain's CDR3 is CASSPPSFYEQYF. The CDR3 DNA is TGTGCCAGCTCACCCCCGAGCTTCTACGAGCAGTACTTC.

This clone appeared once. The CDR3 DNA sequence: TGTGCCAGCAGCTTAAGGGGTACAACTGAAGCTTTCTTT. The encoded protein is CASSLRGTTEAFF. The V gene is TRBV7-2, the J gene TRBJ1-1, with a weak D call TRBD1 (5 bases). This CDR3 is 13 amino acids long. V was cut by 2 bases and J by 5 bases, with 9 bases left in between. Germline CDR1 reads SGHTA; CDR2 reads FQGNSA.

The chain is built from TRBV5-5 and TRBJ1-2, with 8 bases fitting TRBD1. This CDR3 is 13 amino acids long. The ends lost 7 bases at V and 4 bases at J; junction bases unmatched: 6. Germline values: CDR1 SGHKS, CDR2 YYEKEE (reference sequence). The CDR3 sequence is CASSPDRVYGYTF. CDR3 in DNA: TGTGCCAGCTCCCCGGACAGGGTCTATGGCTACACCTTC.

This sequence joins TRBV6-5 and TRBJ1-5; no firm D call. The CDR3 covers 14 residues. V shed 6 bases and J shed 8 bases, with 17 bases lying between them. Germline CDR1 MNHEY, CDR2 SVGAGI. The CDR3 coding sequence is TGTGCCAGCAGCACCGGTCTTCATTTGGAGCCCCAGCATTTT. Amino acid sequence: CASSTGLHLEPQHF.

This clone showed up just once. The chain employs TRBV19 and TRBJ1-5, with D perhaps matching TRBD1 (6 bases). The V and J ends lost 10 bases and 0 bases respectively, with 10 bases between them. This CDR3 spans 13 amino acids. The V gene's germline CDR1 is LNHDA and CDR2 SQIVND (reference sequence). CDR3: CATGQYSNQPQHF. In nucleotides, the CDR3 is TGTGCCACTGGACAGTATAGCAATCAGCCCCAGCATTTT.

V gene TRBV13 combines with J gene TRBJ2-7; 10 nucleotides line up with TRBD2. CDR1 is PRHDT, CDR2 FYEKMQ, per germline (reference sequence). CDR3 size: 15 residues. With V trimmed by 4 bases and J by 3 bases, 6 bases remained unmatched. In nucleotides, the CDR3 is TGTGCCAGCAGCTCCCGCGGACTAGCGGTCTACGAGCAGTACTTC. Amino acid sequence: CASSSRGLAVYEQYF.

The sample holds one count of this clone. The chain links TRBV5-1 to TRBJ2-5, with D perhaps matching TRBD2 (5 bases). Trimming removed 1 base from V and 5 bases from J, with 15 bases in between. CDR3 length: 15 residues. CDR1 and CDR2 from the germline V gene are SGHRS and YFSETQ. The DNA of the CDR3 is TGCGCCAGCAGCTTGTCACCCGGGGTCGGGGAGACCCAGTACTTC. This encodes CASSLSPGVGETQYF. Full variable domain (remainder filled in from reference TRBV5-1 and TRBJ2-5): KAGVTQTPRYLIKTRGQQVTLSCSPISGHRSVSWYQQTPGQGLQFLFEYFSETQRNKGNFPGRFSGRQFSNSRSEMNVSTLELGDSALYLCASSLSPGVGETQYFGPGTRLLVL.

The V gene is TRBV3-1 (or the pseudogene TRBV3-2), the J gene TRBJ1-4; the match to TRBD1 covers 9 bases. The CDR3 is 15 residues long. With V trimmed by 6 bases and J by 3 bases, 5 bases remained unmatched. Germline loops: CDR1 LGHDT, CDR2 YNNKEL (reference sequence). The CDR3 loop is CASRLRTGANEKLFF. The DNA for the CDR3 is TGTGCCAGCAGGTTACGGACAGGGGCTAATGAAAAACTGTTTTTT.

This clone was seen just once. This chain uses TRBV12-3 or TRBV12-4 with TRBJ2-5; D is ambiguous. V was pared by 2 bases and J by 2 bases, with 6 bases between. The CDR3 is 13 residues long. The chain's CDR3 is CASSLYKQETQYF. CDR3 in DNA: TGTGCCAGCAGTTTATACAAACAAGAGACCCAGTACTTC.